These 21 T cell receptor beta chains were all obtained from the same sample, sequenced in a study of OX40 agonist ivuxolimab in advanced cancers. Method: immunoSEQ multiplex PCR; TCRdb's copy keeps in-frame clones and lacks some. Among 70,000 or so clones listed, over 75% were seen once. The specimen comprised CD4+ or CD8+ T cells sorted from blood, sampled in a trial of the OX40 agonist ivuxolimab. These receptors were collected from an adult with an advanced solid tumor such as melanoma, head and neck, liver or kidney cancer.

This chain connects TRBV28 to TRBJ2-7; D not resolved. CDR3 size: 14 residues. With 1 base removed from V and 3 bases from J, the gap between germline ends came to 10 bases. The germline V gene has CDR1 MDHEN and CDR2 SYDVKM. In DNA, the CDR3 is TGTGCCAGCAGTTTATTTCAGTCTCGCTACGAGCAGTACTTC. Its translation: CASSLFQSRYEQYF.

V and J are TRBV6-6 and TRBJ1-1; D is unclear. V shed 2 bases and J shed 1 base, with 5 bases lying between them. This CDR3 contains 13 residues. Per germline, CDR1 MNHNY and CDR2 SVGAGI (reference sequence). The CDR3 DNA follows: TGTGCCAGCAGTTACGGTACGAACACTGAAGCTTTCTTT. Its translation is CASSYGTNTEAFF.

V and J are TRBV5-8 and TRBJ2-7; 7 bases fit TRBD1. The CDR3 has 15 amino acids. V gave up 3 bases and J gave up 2 bases; unmatched junction bases: 8. Germline V gene data show CDR1 as SGHTS and CDR2 as YDEGEE. CDR3 in DNA: TGTGCCAGCAGCTCACCGGGACAGTGGACCTACGAGCAGTACTTC. It translates to CASSSPGQWTYEQYF.

The chain carries TRBV6-6 and TRBJ2-6; D gene uncertain. The V gene's germline CDR1 is MNHNY and CDR2 SVGAGI (reference sequence). V was pared by 3 bases and J by 2 bases, with 2 bases between. The CDR3 runs 13 residues. Written as DNA, the CDR3 is TGTGCCAGCAGTTATGCTGGGGCCAACGTCCTGACTTTC. Protein: CASSYAGANVLTF.

This clone was seen once. J is TRBJ2-4 and V is TRBV19; TRBD2 might be the D (5 bases). The V end was cut by 3 bases, the J end by 5 bases, with 20 bases between. Looked up from germline, CDR1 is LNHDA and CDR2 is SQIVND (reference sequence). There are 17 residues in the CDR3. Here the CDR3 reads CASSIRGQFERENIQYF. CDR3 DNA sequence: TGTGCCAGTAGTATCAGAGGGCAATTTGAGAGGGAAAACATTCAGTACTTC.

The chain is built from TRBV9 and TRBJ1-1; D perhaps matches TRBD1 (5 bases). V lost 6 bases, J lost 3 bases, and 15 bases lay in between. The CDR3 runs 14 residues. The germline gives CDR1 SGDLS, CDR2 YYNGEE. The CDR3 protein is CASTPGDQDTEAFF. The CDR3 nucleotides are TGTGCCAGCACCCCGGGGGACCAGGACACTGAAGCTTTCTTT.

The chain combines TRBV21-1 with TRBJ1-2; whether TRBD1, the table's D call, matches the DNA was not checked. TRBV21-1 represents a pseudogene. The CDR3 spans 15 residues. The CDR3 is CASSKGPGSGKGYTF. CDR3 DNA: TGTGCCAGCAGCAAAGGCCCAGGGTCGGGTAAGGGCTACACCTTC.

The chain combines TRBV27 with TRBJ1-5; D call uncertain. With 8 bases removed from V and 0 bases from J, the gap between germline ends came to 8 bases. The CDR3 is 13 residues long. The V gene's germline CDR1 is MNHEY and CDR2 SMNVEV (reference sequence). Here the CDR3 DNA reads TGTGCCAGCGGGGTCTATAGCAATCAGCCCCAGCATTTT. The encoded protein is CASGVYSNQPQHF.

J is TRBJ1-3 and V is TRBV13, with D uncertain. This CDR3 has 14 residues. Trimming stripped 6 bases from V and 0 bases from J, with 9 bases between. Germline V gene data show CDR1 as PRHDT and CDR2 as FYEKMQ (reference sequence). The CDR3 nucleotides read TGTGCCAGCAGTGCACTCTCCTCTGGAAACACCATATATTTT. It yields the protein CASSALSSGNTIYF.

The chain recombines TRBV19 with TRBJ1-5; D unresolved. The CDR3 length is 15 residues. Germline loops: CDR1 LNHDA, CDR2 SQIVND (reference sequence). Trimming stripped 3 bases from V and 0 bases from J, with 9 bases between. CDR3 nucleotides: TGTGCCAGTAGTATCGGGCTTTATAGCAATCAGCCCCAGCATTTT. It translates to CASSIGLYSNQPQHF.

Only a few counts were recorded for this clone. CDR3 sequence reads: CASSLEGLASGNTIYF. In DNA, the CDR3 is TGCGCCAGCAGCTTGGAAGGCCTGGCATCGGGAAACACCATATATTTT. V usage is TRBV5-1 and J usage is TRBJ1-3; D unclear. CDR1 and CDR2 from the germline V gene are SGHRS and YFSETQ. The germline V and J ends were trimmed by 0 bases and 4 bases, with 14 bases remaining between them. The CDR3 sequence is 16 residues long.

This clone was observed once. V usage is TRBV7-2 and J usage is TRBJ1-5; 9 bases line up with TRBD1. This CDR3 contains 14 residues. Trimming cost V 5 bases and J 7 bases; bases outside gene matches: 6. Germline V gene lookup returns CDR1 SGHTA and CDR2 FQGNSA. The CDR3 nucleotides read TGTGCCAGCAGCAAACAGGGGGCGGGACAGCCCCAGCATTTT. Its translation is CASSKQGAGQPQHF.

The rearrangement uses TRBV29-1 and TRBJ1-1; tentative D call: TRBD1 (5 bases). The CDR3 length is 13 residues. The V and J ends lost 4 bases and 2 bases respectively, with 11 bases between them. Germline loops: CDR1 SQVTM, CDR2 ANQGSEA. The CDR3 DNA follows: TGCAGCGTTGCTAGACAGAGCAACACTGAAGCTTTCTTT. This encodes CSVARQSNTEAFF.

The chain combines TRBV19 with TRBJ1-2; D not certain. The CDR3 covers 14 residues. Germline V gene data show CDR1 as LNHDA and CDR2 as SQIVND (reference sequence). V was shortened by 2 bases and J by 2 bases, with 9 bases between the two germline ends. The CDR3: CASSIRGRNYGYTF. The CDR3 nucleotides read TGTGCCAGTAGTATACGAGGCAGGAACTATGGCTACACCTTC. Full variable domain (outside the CDR3, taken from reference TRBV19 and TRBJ1-2): DGGITQSPKYLFRKEGQNVTLSCEQNLNHDAMYWYRQDPGQGLRLIYYSQIVNDFQKGDIAEGYSVSREKKESFPLTVTSAQKNPTAFYLCASSIRGRNYGYTFGSGTRLTVV.

The chain joins TRBV7-9 to TRBJ1-1; D perhaps matches TRBD1 (6 bases). Germline CDR1 is SEHNR and CDR2 is FQNEAQ (reference sequence). The CDR3 runs 14 residues. V lost 5 bases to trimming and J lost 5 bases, with 15 bases between them. In DNA, the CDR3 is TGTGCCAGCAGCCAACAGGGAGAAAAAACTGAAGCTTTCTTT. Translated: CASSQQGEKTEAFF.

This chain connects TRBV28 to TRBJ2-3; D is possibly TRBD1 or TRBD2 (5 bases each). Germline values: CDR1 MDHEN, CDR2 SYDVKM. Trimming removed 7 bases from V and 2 bases from J, with 13 bases in between. The CDR3 has 14 residues. CDR3 nucleotide sequence: TGTGCCAGCAACCCGCCGGGGCACACAGATACGCAGTATTTT. Residues: CASNPPGHTDTQYF.

This clone was observed a handful of times. V is TRBV7-6 and J is TRBJ2-7; possibly TRBD1 or TRBD2 for D (5 bases each). The germline gives CDR1 SGHVS, CDR2 FNYEAQ. V shed 6 bases and J shed 2 bases, with 11 bases lying between them. This CDR3 region has 13 residues. The DNA of the CDR3 is TGTGCCAGCAGTCCAGGGACCCCCTACGAGCAGTACTTC. It yields the protein CASSPGTPYEQYF.

The gene calls are TRBV2 and TRBJ1-6; 7 nucleotides agree with TRBD1. V was clipped by 5 bases and J by 7 bases; unmatched bases: 8. Looked up from germline, CDR1 is SNHLY and CDR2 is FYNNEI. This CDR3 is built from 15 residues. The CDR3 reads CASSREGAINSPLHF. The CDR3 nucleotides are TGTGCCAGCAGTCGTGAGGGGGCGATCAATTCACCCCTCCACTTT.

This clone was observed a single time. DNA of the CDR3: TGTGCCTTTCTCCGGGCCTTGAACACCGGGGAGCTGTTTTTT. The encoded protein is CAFLRALNTGELFF. This sequence joins TRBV7-9 and TRBJ2-2; D gene ambiguous. Trimming left V 11 bases short and J 1 base short, with 14 bases between. This CDR3 spans 14 amino acids. Germline CDR1 SEHNR, CDR2 FQNEAQ (reference sequence). Combining the CDR3 with reference TRBV7-9 and TRBJ2-2 gives the whole variable domain DTGVSQNPRHKITKRGQNVTFRCDPISEHNRLYWYRQTLGQGPEFLTYFQNEAQLEKSRLLSDRFSAERPKGSFSTLEIQRTEQGDSAMYLCAFLRALNTGELFFGEGSRLTVL.

This clone was recorded a few times. This chain uses TRBV28 with TRBJ1-3, with D hard to call. The CDR3 contains 16 residues. Germline loops: CDR1 MDHEN, CDR2 SYDVKM. Between the trimmed V and J ends, which lost 7 bases and 2 bases, there was a span of 18 bases. In DNA, the CDR3 is TGTGCCAGCAACATTCCTGGAGGGAATACTGGAAACACCATATATTTT. It yields the protein CASNIPGGNTGNTIYF.

The chain is built from TRBV7-9 and TRBJ2-5; no definite D call. Germline loops: CDR1 SEHNR, CDR2 FQNEAQ (reference sequence). Trimming stripped 2 bases from V and 2 bases from J, with 9 bases between. The CDR3 runs 14 residues. In DNA, the CDR3 is TGTGCCAGCAGCTTAAGTAGGGAACAAGAGACCCAGTACTTC. The encoded protein is CASSLSREQETQYF.